This T cell receptor beta chain was retrieved from a study of shared clonotypes between healthy human individuals (dated by TCRdb to the early 2020s). In the study overall: A few men and a couple of women, aged 18 to 49 years, made up the cohort. For each donor, CD4 naive and CD4 memory were each given three plates, CD8 naive was given two plates, and CD8 memory was given one plate. To estimate repertoire size and how much clonotypes are shared between individuals, the study performed deep sequencing of blood TCR repertoires from a handful of healthy adults. To increase sequencing depth and limit assay-specific biases, TCR repertoire library preparation and sequencing were carried out by different laboratories using diverse techniques. Between about 0.8 and 9 billion PBMCs per donor were obtained by leukapheresis. On the study overall, not on this receptor specifically: Incomplete sequencing was indicated by rarefaction of sorted-subset datasets, despite the large sequencing depth. Only blood was sampled, and tissue TCR repertoires likely differ from those in blood. Because the study included only a small number of donors, the genetic and exposure-history diversity represented was limited. Based on pairwise subsampling, the degree of clonotype sharing among donors was expected to be affected by sequencing depth. When a handful of donors were compared, the shared fraction of clonotypes was 5% to 6.5% for naive CD4, roughly 3.3% for naive CD8, 2.3% for memory CD4, and 0.35% to 0.4% for memory CD8. Clonotypes shared by all four sorted-subset donors showed higher generation probabilities than non-shared clonotypes. Naive subsets generally had larger estimated clonotype richness than memory subsets.

Details on this clone: Its antigen has not been determined. No per-base quality is available; no much larger clone lies one base away.

The donors were healthy, HIV-negative adults with no recently reported acute infections or vaccinations. All donors were Caucasian adults living in Nashville, Tennessee, USA. Magnetic negative selection was used to enrich CD4+ T cells, after which naive cells were positively selected on CD45RA and the negative fraction became the memory subset. Blood was collected by leukapheresis, and PBMCs were isolated by Ficoll-Histopaque density gradient centrifugation and then cryopreserved in liquid nitrogen vapor phase. Analytical flow cytometry was used to check the purity and quantity of every magnetically sorted T cell population. Genomic DNA was isolated from every sorted fraction and measured by UV absorbance on a Nanodrop 2000c. TCR CDR3 regions were amplified from genomic DNA by multiplex PCR using the deep immunoSEQ assay. For each cell subset, the extracted genomic DNA was distributed evenly across all wells of several immunoSEQ 96-well plates, and each plate served as one replicate. For sorted subsets, each replicate PCR was loaded with 150 to 250 ng genomic DNA, equivalent to approximately 27,000 T cell genomes. Purified libraries were quantified with a Qubit 3.0 fluorometer, sized on a Bioanalyzer 2100, and re-quantified with the KAPA Library Quantification kit. Every immunoSEQ 96-well plate was sequenced on a dedicated single-read 150-cycle Illumina NextSeq 550 flow cell. The study's processing was this. Because the immunoSEQ output included only junctional sequences and no quality scores, the filtering could not be the same as the filtering used for full-length reads. Sequences were annotated with PyIR, a Python wrapper for IgBLAST v1.9, using IMGT germline references to assign V/J genes and CDR3. Any read was removed if the V/J assignment was weak (E-value above 1e-6), the CDR3 was missing, or the read contained stop codons, out-of-frame junctions, or ambiguous translated residues. V3J clonotypes were defined by identical inferred V gene, J gene, and CDR3 amino acid sequence. The percentage overlap between two repertoires was calculated by dividing the number of shared unique clonotypes by the size of the smaller repertoire. RTK rarefaction, the Chao1 estimator, and Recon v2.1 estimates of unobserved clonotypes were used to assess repertoire richness. For all TCRbeta clonotypes obtained by the gDNA method from several donors, generation probabilities were computed with OLGA. In TCRdb, the immuneACCESS table is reduced to in-frame sequences with V and J assigned. These tables do not hold every clone; where another copy was compared, an unresolved V gene accounts for under half, and the others remain unexplained. V, J and clone size are taken as reported in that table, and D and trimming were inferred from the DNA itself. The sample table shows approximately 2,300,000 clones, and around 92% are seen once. About 0.36% of the sample comes from the top ten.

Sequencing was carried out using naive CD4+ T cells from PBMCs. The cell subset or site label here, explained by the study, means: CD45RA+ positively selected. This clonotype was sampled from a man aged 18 to 29 in good health. Some clones in this sample may be carry-over from other donors' samples.

The sequenced DNA: TGTGCCAGCAGACCGGGACTAGCGGAGGCCGGGGAGCTGTTTTTT. The resulting protein is CASRPGLAEAGELFF. The chain is made from TRBV6-1 and TRBJ2-2, with 11 middle bases fitting TRBD2. V and J are trimmed by 6 bases and 6 bases, and the gene matches miss 6 bases of the junction. As encoded in the germline V gene, CDR1 is MNHNS while CDR2 is SASEGT. The CDR3 runs 15 residues from the cysteine to the phenylalanine. Of the read, only the CDR3 DNA is kept; its 45 bases are in frame from base 1.